These T cell receptor beta chains were read from a single sample in a study of technical replicates of blood from a handful of donors. Libraries were prepared by immunoSEQ multiplex PCR; TCRdb keeps only in-frame clonotypes and omits some of them. The table includes more than 75,000 clones, approximately 86% detected once. Sequencing input: PBMCs. These receptors originate from a human donor in good health. Some clones in this sample may be carry-over from other donors' samples. Each CDR3 is given with its conserved first and last residue.

v_gene: TRBV5-1
j_gene: TRBJ1-5
CDR3aa: CASSLSSGNQPQHF

v_gene: TRBV9
j_gene: TRBJ1-6
CDR3aa: CASSAPAVGSPLHF

v_gene: TRBV2
j_gene: TRBJ1-3
CDR3aa: CASRGDRGNTIYF

v_gene: TRBV18
j_gene: TRBJ2-7
CDR3aa: CASSPIQGDSYEQYF

v_gene: TRBV19
j_gene: TRBJ2-1
CDR3aa: CASSLVLAGGGEQFF

v_gene: TRBV6-5
j_gene: TRBJ2-3
CDR3aa: CASSYTFQDTQYF

v_gene: TRBV2
j_gene: TRBJ1-5
CDR3aa: CASSAGRTNQPQHF

v_gene: TRBV4-1
j_gene: TRBJ2-1
CDR3aa: CASSGLAGVGNEQFF

v_gene: TRBV13
j_gene: TRBJ2-7
CDR3aa: CASSLGTGRLRYEQYF

v_gene: TRBV15
j_gene: TRBJ2-7
CDR3aa: CATSRPGQGRYEQYF

v_gene: TRBV7-2
j_gene: TRBJ2-1
CDR3aa: CASSFKWAGGRNEQFF

v_gene: TRBV6-5
j_gene: TRBJ2-3
CDR3aa: CASSYLSTDTQYF

v_gene: TRBV2
j_gene: TRBJ1-5
CDR3aa: CASRGGVEPQHF

v_gene: TRBV5-1
j_gene: TRBJ2-1
CDR3aa: CASSLVAGGVDNEQFF